This is a list of T cell receptor beta chains from one sample in a study of cytomegalovirus exposure and HLA in healthy donors. Sequencing used immunoSEQ multiplex PCR; TCRdb keeps in-frame clones, though not all of them. The sample shows about 190,000 clones, roughly an eighth of them seen only once. Sequencing input: PBMCs. The receptors here all came from a man in his fifties or sixties in good health and CMV-seropositive. CDR3s include the opening cysteine and the closing phenylalanine or tryptophan. A D gene is named only where the DNA matches it firmly. The size field is filled for only some rows; it gives once, few, many or a size class.

TGTGCCATCAGTGGATTGGGACTAACAGAGACCCAGTACTTC | CAISGLGLTETQYF | TRBV10-3 | few | TRBJ2-5 | TRBD2
TGTGCCAGCGCCCTTCAGATGAACACTGAAGCTTTCTTT | CASALQMNTEAFF | TRBV2 | few | TRBJ1-1 | .
TGTGCCAGCAGCCACATAACCCCGGGACAGGCTGCAACTAATGAAAAACTGTTTTTT | CASSHITPGQAATNEKLFF | TRBV11-3 | few | TRBJ1-4 | TRBD1
TGCGCCAGCAGTTTTTCTTCCGGGACAGGGGGCTATGGAGTCTACGAGCAGTACTTC | CASSFSSGTGGYGVYEQYF | TRBV5-1 | . | TRBJ2-7 | TRBD1
TGTGCCAGCAGGACAACGTTATCTGGAAACACCATATATTTT | CASRTTLSGNTIYF | TRBV28 | few | TRBJ1-3 | .
TGTGCCAGCAGTGGGACAACGGACTATGGCTACACCTTC | CASSGTTDYGYTF | TRBV2 | few | TRBJ1-2 | .
TGTGCCAGCACGGGACTAGCGGACACCGGGGAGCTGTTTTTT | CASTGLADTGELFF | TRBV19 | . | TRBJ2-2 | TRBD2
TGTGCCAGCAGCGTGGGACAGCACTACGAGCAGTACTTC | CASSVGQHYEQYF | TRBV9 | few | TRBJ2-7 | TRBD1
TGTGCCTGGAGAGGAGAGGCGGGAGGTTTCTTCGGAAAACTGTTTTTT | CAWRGEAGGFFGKLFF | TRBV30 | few | TRBJ1-4 | .
TGTGCCAGCAGCTTGGTAGGCGGCGGAAACACCATATATTTT | CASSLVGGGNTIYF | TRBV5-6 | . | TRBJ1-3 | .
TGTGCCAGCAGCGCCCGCCCCAGCGGGGGTTACGACAATGAGCAGTTCTTC | CASSARPSGGYDNEQFF | TRBV5-4 | . | TRBJ2-1 | TRBD2
TGTGCCAGCAGCGTAGGTCCAGCGGGGGCCAACAATGAGCAGTTCTTC | CASSVGPAGANNEQFF | TRBV9 | . | TRBJ2-1 | TRBD2
TGTGCCAGCAGCGTAAAGGGGGAGGAGACCCAGTACTTC | CASSVKGEETQYF | TRBV9 | . | TRBJ2-5 | .
TGTGCCAGCAGACCCGGGACAGGGTGGAATGAGCAGTTCTTC | CASRPGTGWNEQFF | TRBV2 | . | TRBJ2-1 | TRBD1
TGTGCCAGCAGCGTAGGGCCGGACTCTAATGAAAAACTGTTTTTT | CASSVGPDSNEKLFF | TRBV9 | few | TRBJ1-4 | .
TGCGCCAGCAGCTTGGAGGGACAAATTAATCAGCCCCAGCATTTT | CASSLEGQINQPQHF | TRBV5-1 | . | TRBJ1-5 | .
TGTGCCAGCAGCACGGGACTCAACACTGAAGCTTTCTTT | CASSTGLNTEAFF | TRBV9 | . | TRBJ1-1 | .
TGTGCCAGCAGCTCACCCGAACAGGGTTTGGAAGGCTACACCTTC | CASSSPEQGLEGYTF | TRBV5-6 | few | TRBJ1-2 | .
TGTGCCAGCAGCCTTAGCAGGGGTGCTAATGAAAAACTGTTTTTT | CASSLSRGANEKLFF | TRBV7-2 | . | TRBJ1-4 | .
TGCGCCAGCACTATCTCTGGGGCCAACGTCCTGACTTTC | CASTISGANVLTF | TRBV5-1 | few | TRBJ2-6 | .
TGCGCCAGCAGCTTATTGGTCACAGGGGCGAACTATGGCTACACCTTC | CASSLLVTGANYGYTF | TRBV5-1 | . | TRBJ1-2 | TRBD1
TGTGCCAGCAGCTTAGGGGACAGGGGGATCGTGGAGACCCAGTACTTC | CASSLGDRGIVETQYF | TRBV7-8 | few | TRBJ2-5 | TRBD1
TGTGCCAGCAGGGGGGGGGTAGCCAAAAACATTCAGTACTTC | CASRGGVAKNIQYF | TRBV28 | . | TRBJ2-4 | TRBD2
TGCGCCAGCAGCCTCCCGGGACTAGCGGGGGGCTACAATGAGCAGTTCTTC | CASSLPGLAGGYNEQFF | TRBV4-1 | . | TRBJ2-1 | TRBD2
TGTGCCAGCAGCTTGGCGGGACAGGGGGCAGATACGCAGTATTTT | CASSLAGQGADTQYF | TRBV5-4 | . | TRBJ2-3 | TRBD1
TGTGCCAGCAGTCGGACAGGGCGATTAGAGACCCAGTACTTC | CASSRTGRLETQYF | TRBV6-6 | few | TRBJ2-5 | TRBD1
TGTGCCAGCAGGTTACAGGGCCCTAATGAAAAACTGTTTTTT | CASRLQGPNEKLFF | TRBV19 | . | TRBJ1-4 | .
TGCGCCAGCAGCCAACCGGACAGGGCGTCCTACAATGAGCAGTTCTTC | CASSQPDRASYNEQFF | TRBV4-1 | . | TRBJ2-1 | TRBD1
TGTGCCATCAGTGGGGGGGGGAGTGAAGCTTTCTTT | CAISGGGSEAFF | TRBV10-3 | few | TRBJ1-1 | .